Below, 20 T cell receptor beta chains from the same sample are listed, as sequenced in a study of tumor-infiltrating lymphocytes in primary liver carcinoma. In addition to blood RNA drawn from unsorted whole blood, germline DNA was extracted. A constant-region primer primed TCR beta cDNA synthesis from roughly 510 ng of total RNA. What produced the TCR beta libraries was three nested multiplex PCR rounds using slightly modified ARM-PCR. The opening two PCR rounds, around 11 cycles each, paired TRBV1-TRBV30 forward primers with a C-beta reverse primer. TCRdb reanalysed the multiplex PCR reads using MiXCR and keeps one entry per CDR3 protein. The sample includes 320,000 or so distinct CDR3 sequences, more than 55% of them seen just once. The material sequenced was peripheral blood. The source is a man aged 40-50 years with primary liver carcinoma and hepatitis B virus infection.

Notes on this clonotype: Just one base apart from a much larger clone, this may be a read error. The chain recombines TRBV12-3 or TRBV12-4 with TRBJ2-1; TRBD1 aligns across 9 bases. CDR3 length: 14 residues. The CDR3 reads CDSRTGQGGNEQFF. The CDR3, as DNA: TGTGACAGCAGAACGGGACAGGGAGGGAATGAGCAGTTCTTC.

This chain links TRBV5-1 with TRBJ1-1; D perhaps matches TRBD1 (6 bases). Germline assignment: CDR1 SGHRS and CDR2 YFSETQ. The CDR3 contains 13 residues. Trimming took 9 bases from V and 5 from J, leaving 17 bases between them. CDR3 amino acids: CATKGGSETEAFF. The CDR3 DNA is TGCGCCACCAAGGGGGGCTCTGAGACTGAAGCTTTCTTT. The full variable domain, in which reference TRBV5-1 and TRBJ1-1 provide the parts outside the CDR3, is KAGVTQTPRYLIKTRGQQVTLSCSPISGHRSVSWYQQTPGQGLQFLFEYFSETQRNKGNFPGRFSGRQFSNSRSEMNVSTLELGDSALYLCATKGGSETEAFFGQGTRLTVV.

Remarks on this clonotype: This sequence may be a read error, since a much larger clone differs from it by one base. J is TRBJ1-1 and V is TRBV6-2 or TRBV6-3, with a tentative D call TRBD1 (5 bases). The CDR3 contains 17 residues. Germline CDR1 reads MNHEY; CDR2 reads SVGEGT. Written as DNA, the CDR3 is TGTGTCAGCAGTTATCCCCCCCGGGGACTCCCGAACACTGAAGCTTTCTTT. Amino acid sequence: CVSSYPPRGLPNTEAFF.

Concerning this clonotype: This clone may be a read error of a much larger clone one base away. The chain has TRBV29-1 and TRBJ2-1, with D perhaps matching TRBD2 (6 bases). The germline CDR1 and CDR2 sequences are SQVTM and ANQGSEA. The CDR3 is 15 amino acids. Here the CDR3 reads CSLELGEATYNEQFF. CDR3 in DNA: TGCAGCCTTGAATTGGGGGAGGCTACCTACAATGAGCAGTTCTTC.

This clonotype showed up just a few times. The junction differs from germline at one of its ends, possibly a read error. V usage is TRBV29-1 and J usage is TRBJ2-5, with D perhaps being TRBD1 or TRBD2 (5 bases each). The CDR3 has 14 residues. The germline gives CDR1 SQVTM, CDR2 ANQGSEA. DNA of the CDR3: TGCAGCGTTGAAGATGTCGGACAAGGGGAGACCCATTACTTC. It yields the protein CSVEDVGQGETHYF.

The V and J genes are TRBV7-8 and TRBJ2-7, with D possibly being TRBD2 (6 bases). The CDR3 sequence is 15 residues long. Looked up from germline, CDR1 is SGHVS and CDR2 is FQNEAQ. Between the trimmed V and J ends, which lost 0 bases and 7 bases, there was a span of 16 bases. The CDR3: CASSLARGRVYEQYF. The CDR3 DNA follows: TGTGCCAGCAGCTTAGCGCGGGGCCGGGTCTATGAGCAGTACTTC.

As to this clonotype: A read error may explain this, as a much larger clone is one base away. V is TRBV29-1 and J is TRBJ1-4; the match to TRBD1 covers 7 bases. Germline V gene sequence: CDR1 SQVTM, CDR2 ANQGSEA. This CDR3 contains 12 residues. CDR3 coding DNA: TGCAGAGGTCAGGGGGGGAATGAAAAACTGTTTTTT. Its protein product is CRGQGGNEKLFF.

Remarks on this clonotype: Sequence at one end of the junction differs from germline and may be a read error. The J gene is TRBJ1-3, the V gene TRBV7-9, with D unresolved. Germline CDR1 is SEHNR and CDR2 is FQNEAQ (reference sequence). The CDR3 length is 14 residues. In nucleotides, the CDR3 is TGTTCCAGCAGCACCCCTTTAAGCGGAAACACCATATATTTT. It specifies CSSSTPLSGNTIYF.

The chain carries TRBV4-1 and TRBJ2-3; 8 nucleotides align to TRBD2. V lost 7 bases and J lost 3; bases outside the gene matches: 15. The length of the CDR3 is 17 residues. CDR1 is MGHRA and CDR2 is YSYEKL in the germline V gene. In nucleotides, the CDR3 is TGCGCCAGCAATCAAGAGGAGACCGGGAGGGGTACAGATACGCAGTATTTT. It encodes CASNQEETGRGTDTQYF.

This clonotype was seen more than once but under ten times. A read error is possible here, since a much larger clone lies one base away. J is TRBJ1-1 and V is TRBV11-3, with 7 nucleotides matching TRBD1. With V trimmed by 1 base and J by 1 base, 9 bases remained unmatched. Germline lookup yields CDR1 SGHNT and CDR2 YENEEA. The CDR3 totals 17 residues. CDR3: CASSLGAGAGGNTEAFF. Written as DNA, the CDR3 is TGTGCCAGCAGCTTAGGGGCCGGGGCAGGGGGGAACACTGAAGCTTTCTTT.

The gene calls are TRBV7-3 and TRBJ2-1; 7 bases map to TRBD2. The CDR3 spans 15 residues. The germline gives CDR1 SGHTA, CDR2 FQGTGA. J lost 3 bases, V lost 5 bases, and 7 bases had no gene match. In DNA, the CDR3 is TGTGCCAGCAGCCTATCTGGGGGGGTCTACAATGAGCAGTTCTTC. Translated, it gives CASSLSGGVYNEQFF.

Of note for this clonotype: This could be a read error, since a much larger clone is one nucleotide away. The CDR3 is CASSPLVGEYNEQFF. CDR3 bases: TGTGCCAGCAGCCCCCTAGTGGGAGAGTACAATGAGCAGTTCTTC. The chain couples TRBV11-2 to TRBJ2-1, with D possibly matching TRBD2 (5 bases). The germline gives CDR1 SGHAT, CDR2 FQNNGV. The germline V and J ends were trimmed by 5 bases and 4 bases, with 15 bases remaining between them. The length of the CDR3 is 15 residues.

The chain recombines TRBV12-3 or TRBV12-4 with TRBJ1-5; TRBD1 agrees at 7 bases. With the DNA end fitting TRBJ2-3 better, the J assignment may be wrong. CDR3 size: 15 residues. This CDR3 is CAISPTGTSNQPQYF. In DNA form, the CDR3 reads TGTGCCATCAGCCCGACAGGGACCAGCAATCAGCCCCAGTATTTT.

This clonotype was seen once. This chain links TRBV5-1 with TRBJ2-1; perhaps TRBD2 as D (6 bases). The CDR3 has 15 amino acids. Germline-derived CDR1 and CDR2 are SGHRS and YFSETQ. V lost 1 base and J lost 6, with 14 bases in between. The CDR3 nucleotides read TGCGCCAGCAGCTTGTGGGGGGAGAGGCTCAATGAGCAGTTCTTC. Translated: CASSLWGERLNEQFF. The variable domain in full, completed from reference TRBV5-1 and TRBJ2-1, reads KAGVTQTPRYLIKTRGQQVTLSCSPISGHRSVSWYQQTPGQGLQFLFEYFSETQRNKGNFPGRFSGRQFSNSRSEMNVSTLELGDSALYLCASSLWGERLNEQFFGPGTRLTVL.

A word on this clonotype: The junction does not match germline at one end; this may be a read error. The V call is TRBV4-3, the J call TRBJ2-7; D might be TRBD2 (5 bases). The CDR3 contains 15 residues. Per germline, CDR1 LGHNA and CDR2 YSLEER. CDR3 DNA: TGCTCCAGCAGCCAAGTGCGAGATCTCGGGGACGAGCAGTACTTC. It is translated as CSSSQVRDLGDEQYF.

This rearrangement joins TRBV4-1 to TRBJ2-3; D might be TRBD2 (6 bases). This CDR3 is 14 amino acids long. The V end was cut by 3 bases, the J end by 12 bases, with 19 bases between. The germline CDR1 and CDR2 sequences are MGHRA and YSYEKL. CDR3 DNA: TGCGCCAGCAGCCAGAGGGGCCTCGGGGGTACACAGTATTTT. This encodes CASSQRGLGGTQYF.

The chain carries TRBV19 and TRBJ2-1; 7 bases agree with TRBD2. J was trimmed by 0 bases and V by 10 bases; bases with no gene match: 9. In germline, CDR1 is LNHDA, CDR2 SQIVND (reference sequence). CDR3 length: 15 amino acids. CDR3 sequence (DNA): TGTGCCACCCGTCCCCGCGGGGGCTCCTACAATGAGCAGTTCTTC. As protein: CATRPRGGSYNEQFF.

Notes on this clonotype: A single base separates this from a much larger clone, so it may be a read error. The chain recombines TRBV6-1 with TRBJ2-7; 8 nucleotides align to TRBD2. The CDR3 has 14 residues. Germline V gives CDR1 MNHNS, CDR2 SASEGT. The CDR3, as DNA: TGTGCCAACAGTGTAATAGCGGGGCTATACGAGCAGTACTTC. Protein sequence: CANSVIAGLYEQYF.

Remarks on this clonotype: Compared with germline, one end of the junction differs, possibly owing to a read error. The rearrangement joins TRBV4-1 to TRBJ1-5; 9 nucleotides agree with TRBD1. Germline CDR1 and CDR2: MGHRA and YSYEKL. The CDR3 is made up of 16 amino acids. The DNA for the CDR3 is TGCGTCAGCAGCCAAGACGGGACAGGGAGGGGTCAGCCCCAACATTTT. It is translated as CVSSQDGTGRGQPQHF.

CDR3 loop: CASSLPPSWGDSSTDTQYF. The DNA of the CDR3 is TGTGCCAGCAGCTTGCCCCCTAGCTGGGGGGACTCTAGCACAGATACGCAGTATTTT. The genes are TRBV11-2 and TRBJ2-3; D possibly corresponds to TRBD2 (6 bases). Trimming took 3 bases from V and 0 from J, leaving 22 bases between them. This CDR3 is 19 amino acids long. Germline loops: CDR1 SGHAT, CDR2 FQNNGV. Together with reference TRBV11-2 and TRBJ2-3, the CDR3 gives the full variable domain: EAGVAQSPRYKIIEKRQSVAFWCNPISGHATLYWYQQILGQGPKLLIQFQNNGVVDDSQLPKDRFSAERLKGVDSTLKIQPAKLEDSAVYLCASSLPPSWGDSSTDTQYFGPGTRLTVL.